These 13 T cell receptor beta chains were all obtained from the same sample, sequenced in a study of blood T cell repertoires in COVID-19 (TCRdb year 2020). Library generation was performed with the immunoSEQ multiplex PCR assay. Here the immuneACCESS table is served through TCRdb, limited to in-frame sequences with V and J called. Missing clones are a known gap in these copies; in checked studies unresolved V genes cover under half, and the rest lacks a known reason. The sample table contains around 270,000 clones; only one count was recorded for roughly 88% of them. Around 1% of the sample rests with the top ten. The sequenced material came from peripheral blood. The receptor set was obtained from a human donor with COVID-19, enrolled during active disease. The donor label of this sample is uncertain.

The V and J genes are TRBV7-2 and TRBJ2-7, with D tentatively TRBD1 (5 bases). The CDR3 consists of 14 residues. Germline-derived CDR1 and CDR2 are SGHTA and FQGNSA. Trimming took off 6 bases at V and 0 bases at J, with 12 bases between the two ends. The CDR3 loop reads CASRRQQSSYEQYF. The CDR3 coding sequence is TGTGCCAGCAGACGACAGCAGAGCTCCTACGAGCAGTACTTC.

The V and J genes are TRBV6-2 or TRBV6-3 and TRBJ2-2; no firm D call. The V gene lost 2 bases and the J gene lost 6 bases, with 4 bases spanning the gap. Per germline, CDR1 MNHEY and CDR2 SVGEGT. This CDR3 is built from 12 residues. In nucleotides, the CDR3 is TGTGCCAGCAGTTACCAATCCGGGGAGCTGTTTTTT. Translating it yields CASSYQSGELFF.

J is TRBJ2-7 and V is TRBV28; D remains unclear. Germline V gene sequence: CDR1 MDHEN, CDR2 SYDVKM. Between the trimmed V and J ends, which lost 4 bases and 6 bases, there was a span of 10 bases. This CDR3 contains 12 residues. CDR3 loop: CASSYEVREQYF. For the CDR3, the DNA is TGTGCCAGCAGTTATGAGGTTCGCGAGCAGTACTTC.

This chain links TRBV7-2 with TRBJ2-1, with 10 positions matching TRBD2. This CDR3 has 15 amino acids. Trimming at V came to 6 bases and at J to 5 bases, leaving 7 bases not matched to a gene. CDR1 SGHTA and CDR2 FQGNSA come from the germline V gene. The CDR3 region is CASRPLAGAHNEQFF. The CDR3 DNA sequence: TGTGCCAGCAGACCCCTAGCGGGAGCCCACAATGAGCAGTTCTTC.

The genes are TRBV29-1 and TRBJ1-3; 8 bases match TRBD1. Germline assignment: CDR1 SQVTM and CDR2 ANQGSEA. The length of the CDR3 is 13 residues. Germline trimming cut 2 bases from V and 4 bases from J; bases unmatched to any gene: 1. The CDR3 here is CSVEQGAGNTIYF. The CDR3 DNA is TGCAGCGTTGAACAGGGGGCAGGAAACACCATATATTTT.

This clone occurred once. The V call is TRBV19, the J call TRBJ2-1, with 8 bases fitting TRBD2. Trimming at V came to 3 bases and at J to 2 bases, leaving 6 bases not matched to a gene. CDR1 is LNHDA, CDR2 SQIVND, per germline (reference sequence). This CDR3 is 16 amino acids long. CDR3: CASSMSAGGPYNEQFF. CDR3 nucleotide sequence: TGTGCCAGTAGTATGTCGGCGGGAGGCCCCTACAATGAGCAGTTCTTC.

The V and J genes are TRBV12-3 or TRBV12-4 and TRBJ2-1; D might be TRBD1 (6 bases). V lost 2 bases, J lost 7 bases, and 6 bases lay in between. The CDR3 totals 12 residues. CDR3 amino acids: CASSLQGNEQFF. CDR3 DNA: TGTGCCAGCAGTTTACAGGGGAATGAGCAGTTCTTC.

CDR3 sequence (DNA): TGTGCGGCGACAGGGGCGGTGGAAGCTTTCTTT. This codes for CAATGAVEAFF. The chain has TRBV30 and TRBJ1-1; 8 bases fit TRBD1. There are 11 residues in the CDR3. The germline V gene encodes CDR1 GTSNPN and CDR2 SVGIG (reference sequence).

The chain combines TRBV10-3 with TRBJ1-1; D is undetermined. Germline CDR1 is ENHRY and CDR2 is SYGVKD. The V and J ends lost 4 bases and 1 base respectively, with 10 bases between them. The CDR3 extends over 14 amino acids. The CDR3 bases are TGTGCCATCAGTGCCTCCGGGAAGAACACTGAAGCTTTCTTT. Its translation is CAISASGKNTEAFF.

V usage is TRBV28 and J usage is TRBJ1-6, with 7 nucleotides matching TRBD1. The CDR3 covers 15 residues. Germline V gene data show CDR1 as MDHEN and CDR2 as SYDVKM. V trimming: 3 bases; J trimming: 7 bases; junction bases outside the gene matches: 6. In DNA, the CDR3 is TGTGCCAGCAGTTTGGCCCCAGGGGGAAATTCACCCCTCCACTTT. Translating it yields CASSLAPGGNSPLHF.

V usage is TRBV2 and J usage is TRBJ2-3; weak D call: TRBD2 (5 bases). The germline V gene has CDR1 SNHLY and CDR2 FYNNEI. V gave up 5 bases and J gave up 1 base, with 13 bases separating them. The CDR3 loop spans 15 amino acids. The CDR3 sequence is CASSRGRLGTDTQYF. The CDR3 nucleotides are TGTGCCAGCAGTAGAGGGCGACTGGGCACAGATACGCAGTATTTT.

V gene TRBV6-5 combines with J gene TRBJ2-2; D is unresolved. Germline V gene data show CDR1 as MNHEY and CDR2 as SVGAGI. V lost 6 bases and J lost 4, with 9 bases in between. The CDR3 runs to 13 residues. This CDR3 reads CASSVLRTGELFF. As DNA, the CDR3 is TGTGCCAGCAGCGTCCTTCGCACCGGGGAGCTGTTTTTT.

This clone was observed once. V gene TRBV19 combines with J gene TRBJ2-7; 9 bases line up with TRBD1. V was pared by 7 bases and J by 0 bases, with 4 bases of the junction left unmatched. This CDR3 contains 14 residues. Germline V gene data show CDR1 as LNHDA and CDR2 as SQIVND (reference sequence). The DNA of the CDR3 is TGTGCCAGTACTCGGACAGGGGTCTCCTACGAGCAGTACTTC. Its translation: CASTRTGVSYEQYF. Complete variable domain (other parts from reference TRBV19 and TRBJ2-7): DGGITQSPKYLFRKEGQNVTLSCEQNLNHDAMYWYRQDPGQGLRLIYYSQIVNDFQKGDIAEGYSVSREKKESFPLTVTSAQKNPTAFYLCASTRTGVSYEQYFGPGTRLTVT.